The T cell receptor (beta chain) under discussion was sequenced for a study of shared clonotypes between healthy human individuals. General observations from the study: Sorted-subset sequencing was shown by rarefaction to be incomplete despite large depth. The naive CD4 repertoires of several donors were compared, and roughly 5% of clonotypes were shared. Generally, naive subsets came out with larger estimated richness than memory subsets. The researchers took only blood, and tissue repertoires probably look different.

The data were produced by immunoSEQ multiplex PCR, yet TCRdb's version contains in-frame clones alone and is incomplete. This table holds 1.5 million to 2.5 million clones, roughly 94% found once. This CDR3 contains 14 residues. Trimming pared 5 bases from V and 3 bases from J, leaving 14 bases between. Looked up from germline, CDR1 is SGHAT and CDR2 is FQNNGV. It was CD45RO-negative cells, positively selected for CCR7, that made up naive CD8 cells, with terminally differentiated effector memory CD45RA+ cells excluded. Concerning this clone itself: Its specificity is not known.

The chain is built from TRBV11-2 and TRBJ2-7; D is unresolved. Sequenced input: naive CD8+ T cells sorted from blood. This receptor was obtained from a man in his late teens or twenties in good health. The CDR3 reads CASSEGVAGYEQYF. Here the CDR3 DNA reads TGTGCCAGCAGCGAAGGAGTGGCCGGCTACGAGCAGTACTTC. Combining the CDR3 with reference TRBV11-2 and TRBJ2-7 gives the whole variable domain EAGVAQSPRYKIIEKRQSVAFWCNPISGHATLYWYQQILGQGPKLLIQFQNNGVVDDSQLPKDRFSAERLKGVDSTLKIQPAKLEDSAVYLCASSEGVAGYEQYFGPGTRLTVT.